Sequencing of this T cell receptor beta chain was carried out in a study of neoadjuvant anti-PD-1 for oral cavity cancer. The table came from immunoSEQ multiplex PCR; TCRdb's copy has only in-frame clones and leaves some out. This table has under 14,000 clones, under 65% appearing once. V gave up 1 base and J gave up 5 bases, with 9 bases separating them. This CDR3 contains 14 residues. Germline loops: CDR1 MDHEN, CDR2 SYDVKM. The specimen comprised tumor tissue, sampled before nivolumab (anti-PD-1) treatment. The source is a person aged 35-79 years with oral cavity squamous cell carcinoma. The chain recombines TRBV28 with TRBJ1-5, with a weak D call TRBD1 (5 bases). CDR3 in amino acids: CASSLYTTDQPQHF. CDR3 nucleotides: TGTGCCAGCAGTTTATATACGACAGATCAGCCCCAGCATTTT.